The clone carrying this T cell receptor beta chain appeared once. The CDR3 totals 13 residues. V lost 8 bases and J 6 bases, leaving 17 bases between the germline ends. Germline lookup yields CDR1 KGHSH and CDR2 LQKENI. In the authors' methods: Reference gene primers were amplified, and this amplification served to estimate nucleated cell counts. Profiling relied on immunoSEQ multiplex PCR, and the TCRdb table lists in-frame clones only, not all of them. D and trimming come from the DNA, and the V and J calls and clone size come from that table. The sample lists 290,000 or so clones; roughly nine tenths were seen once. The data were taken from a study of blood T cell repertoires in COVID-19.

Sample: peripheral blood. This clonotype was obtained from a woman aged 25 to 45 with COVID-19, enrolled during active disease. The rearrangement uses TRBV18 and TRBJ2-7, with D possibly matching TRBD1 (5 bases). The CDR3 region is CASAGVGRAEQYF. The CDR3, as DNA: TGTGCCAGCGCCGGTGTCGGCAGGGCCGAGCAGTACTTC.